A selection of T cell receptor beta chains follows, all from one sample in a study of OX40 agonist ivuxolimab in advanced cancers. Assay used: immunoSEQ multiplex PCR; TCRdb lists only in-frame clones, some missing. Among roughly 120,000 clones listed, around 87% were seen once. Sequencing was performed on CD4+ or CD8+ T cells sorted from blood, taken in a trial of the OX40 agonist ivuxolimab. All receptors come from an adult with an advanced solid tumor such as melanoma, head and neck, liver or kidney cancer. Each CDR3 is given with its conserved first and last residue. The D gene is left open where the match is weak. Size is omitted from some rows. Given values are once, few, many or a class for expanded clones.

abundance: few
j_gene: TRBJ2-5
v_gene: TRBV7-2
d_gene: TRBD2
CDR3nt: TGTGCCAGCAGCTCCCAGGGGACTAGCCTCCAGACCCAGTACTTC
CDR3aa: CASSSQGTSLQTQYF

abundance: once
j_gene: TRBJ2-7
v_gene: TRBV5-1
d_gene: TRBD2
CDR3nt: TGCGCCAGCGGACTAGGAGTTAACGAGCAGTACTTC
CDR3aa: CASGLGVNEQYF

abundance: -
j_gene: TRBJ2-3
v_gene: TRBV29-1
d_gene: -
CDR3nt: TGCAGCGTTGAAGCGGGGGGCAGCCACCCCCCAGATACGCAGTATTTT
CDR3aa: CSVEAGGSHPPDTQYF

abundance: -
j_gene: TRBJ2-7
v_gene: TRBV30
d_gene: -
CDR3nt: TGTGCCTGCCAAACCCGGAGCCCCAGAGCCTACGAGCAGTACTTC
CDR3aa: CACQTRSPRAYEQYF

abundance: -
j_gene: TRBJ2-1
v_gene: TRBV27
d_gene: -
CDR3nt: TGTGCCAGCAGTCCCTGGGGACTCCAACCCGGCAATGAGCAGTTCTTC
CDR3aa: CASSPWGLQPGNEQFF

abundance: -
j_gene: TRBJ2-2
v_gene: TRBV10-3
d_gene: TRBD2
CDR3nt: TGTGCCATCAGTGAGAACGAGCGGGGAGAATACACCGGGGAGCTGTTTTTT
CDR3aa: CAISENERGEYTGELFF

abundance: few
j_gene: TRBJ1-1
v_gene: TRBV30
d_gene: -
CDR3nt: TGTGCCTGGGGTTGGAACACTGAAGCTTTCTTT
CDR3aa: CAWGWNTEAFF

abundance: once
j_gene: TRBJ1-2
v_gene: TRBV7-9
d_gene: TRBD1
CDR3nt: TGTGCCAGCAGCTCGGTACAGGGGCGATACTATGGCTACACCTTC
CDR3aa: CASSSVQGRYYGYTF

abundance: -
j_gene: TRBJ1-5
v_gene: TRBV6-1
d_gene: -
CDR3nt: TGTGCCAGCAGTGAAAGGGCAGGGGGCAATCAGCCCCAGCATTTT
CDR3aa: CASSERAGGNQPQHF

abundance: -
j_gene: TRBJ2-5
v_gene: TRBV7-8
d_gene: -
CDR3nt: TGTGCGAGCGGGACATCCCAAGAGACCCAGTACTTC
CDR3aa: CASGTSQETQYF

abundance: -
j_gene: TRBJ2-2
v_gene: TRBV10-3
d_gene: -
CDR3nt: TGTGCCATCAGTGAGTCTGGCAGCTACACCGGGGAGCTGTTTTTT
CDR3aa: CAISESGSYTGELFF

abundance: -
j_gene: TRBJ2-7
v_gene: TRBV2
d_gene: -
CDR3nt: TGTGCCAGCAGTGAGGGGCCCGGGGGGCTTCGGTACGAGCAGTACTTC
CDR3aa: CASSEGPGGLRYEQYF

abundance: once
j_gene: TRBJ2-1
v_gene: TRBV5-1
d_gene: -
CDR3nt: TGCGCCAGCAGCTCCTTTATAGGGGGCGGGAAAAATGAGCAGTTCTTC
CDR3aa: CASSSFIGGGKNEQFF

abundance: -
j_gene: TRBJ2-5
v_gene: TRBV7-9
d_gene: -
CDR3nt: TGTGCCAGCAGCTTAGGGGCAGTCCGCGAGACCCAGTACTTC
CDR3aa: CASSLGAVRETQYF

abundance: -
j_gene: TRBJ1-3
v_gene: TRBV7-2
d_gene: -
CDR3nt: TGTGCCAGCAGGAACTCTGGAAACACCATATATTTT
CDR3aa: CASRNSGNTIYF

abundance: -
j_gene: TRBJ2-2
v_gene: TRBV2
d_gene: TRBD1
CDR3nt: TGTGCCAGCAGGGAACACAGGGGCGGGGAGCTGTTTTTT
CDR3aa: CASREHRGGELFF

abundance: -
j_gene: TRBJ1-1
v_gene: TRBV28
d_gene: TRBD1
CDR3nt: TGTGCCAGCAGTTTATACCCCAGGGGGGACGAAGCTTTCTTT
CDR3aa: CASSLYPRGDEAFF

abundance: -
j_gene: TRBJ1-6
v_gene: TRBV28
d_gene: -
CDR3nt: TGTGCCAGCAGAACCGGGCAGGGCTATAATTCACCCCTCCACTTT
CDR3aa: CASRTGQGYNSPLHF

abundance: -
j_gene: TRBJ2-2
v_gene: TRBV10-3
d_gene: TRBD1
CDR3nt: TGTGCCATCAGGACAGGGTCGGACACCGGGGAGCTGTTTTTT
CDR3aa: CAIRTGSDTGELFF

abundance: once
j_gene: TRBJ2-7
v_gene: TRBV10-1
d_gene: TRBD2
CDR3nt: TGCGCCAGCAGCGAGCCGGGACTAGGGCGGGACGAGCAGTACTTC
CDR3aa: CASSEPGLGRDEQYF

abundance: -
j_gene: TRBJ1-2
v_gene: TRBV7-2
d_gene: TRBD1
CDR3nt: TGTGCCAGCAGTCCAGGGGGACAGACAGCTAACTATGGCTACACCTTC
CDR3aa: CASSPGGQTANYGYTF

abundance: -
j_gene: TRBJ2-3
v_gene: TRBV18
d_gene: TRBD1
CDR3nt: TGTGCCAGCTCACCCGGGACAGGGCGGACGCAGTATTTT
CDR3aa: CASSPGTGRTQYF

abundance: -
j_gene: TRBJ1-3
v_gene: TRBV18
d_gene: -
CDR3nt: TGTGCCAGCTCCCCACAACGGGGGGGGGCGACCTCTGGAAACACCATATATTTT
CDR3aa: CASSPQRGGATSGNTIYF

abundance: -
j_gene: TRBJ1-2
v_gene: TRBV4-2
d_gene: -
CDR3nt: TGTGCCAGCAGCCAAGTGTCTCCAGGGAATAACTATGGCTACACCTTC
CDR3aa: CASSQVSPGNNYGYTF

abundance: -
j_gene: TRBJ2-5
v_gene: TRBV11-2
d_gene: -
CDR3nt: TGTGCCAGCAGCTTAGTCTGGAGAGAGACCCAGTACTTC
CDR3aa: CASSLVWRETQYF

abundance: -
j_gene: TRBJ1-2
v_gene: TRBV10-3
d_gene: -
CDR3nt: TGTGCCATTTTACCCTCAGGGTCCGCTACTAACTATGGCTACACCTTC
CDR3aa: CAILPSGSATNYGYTF

abundance: -
j_gene: TRBJ2-2
v_gene: TRBV7-2
d_gene: -
CDR3nt: TGTGCCAGCAGCTTAGTCGGCGAGAACACCGGGGAGCTGTTTTTT
CDR3aa: CASSLVGENTGELFF

abundance: -
j_gene: TRBJ2-2
v_gene: TRBV6-5
d_gene: -
CDR3nt: TGTGCCAGCAGTTATGATCCGGGGGCGCAAGGCGGGGAGCTGTTTTTT
CDR3aa: CASSYDPGAQGGELFF

abundance: -
j_gene: TRBJ1-1
v_gene: TRBV6-5
d_gene: -
CDR3nt: TGTGCCAGCGTTACGGGGCGGGGCACTGAAGCTTTCTTT
CDR3aa: CASVTGRGTEAFF

abundance: -
j_gene: TRBJ1-2
v_gene: TRBV28
d_gene: -
CDR3nt: TGTGCCAGCAGTTTAGGCAGAAACTATGGCTACACCTTC
CDR3aa: CASSLGRNYGYTF

abundance: -
j_gene: TRBJ2-5
v_gene: TRBV6-5
d_gene: -
CDR3nt: TGTGCCAGCTCCTGGGGCGGGGCTGAACAAGAGACCCAGTACTTC
CDR3aa: CASSWGGAEQETQYF

abundance: -
j_gene: TRBJ1-1
v_gene: TRBV28
d_gene: TRBD1
CDR3nt: TGTGCCAGCAGTTTCCCCGGGACAGTGAACACTGAAGCTTTCTTT
CDR3aa: CASSFPGTVNTEAFF

abundance: -
j_gene: TRBJ2-3
v_gene: TRBV4-1
d_gene: TRBD2
CDR3nt: TGCGCCAGCAGCCATCTAGCGGGGGGTCTCACAGATACGCAGTATTTT
CDR3aa: CASSHLAGGLTDTQYF

abundance: -
j_gene: TRBJ1-6
v_gene: TRBV23-1
d_gene: -
CDR3nt: TGCGCCAGCAGTCAAGAGCCAGAACAGGGCACGTCTTCACCCCTCCACTTT
CDR3aa: CASSQEPEQGTSSPLHF

abundance: -
j_gene: TRBJ2-2
v_gene: TRBV7-2
d_gene: -
CDR3nt: TGTGCCAGCAGCTACAATCAGGGGCACACCGGGGAGCTGTTTTTT
CDR3aa: CASSYNQGHTGELFF

abundance: -
j_gene: TRBJ2-7
v_gene: TRBV15
d_gene: -
CDR3nt: TGTGCCACCAGCAGAGTGACGGACTACGAGCAGTACTTC
CDR3aa: CATSRVTDYEQYF

abundance: -
j_gene: TRBJ2-5
v_gene: TRBV19
d_gene: -
CDR3nt: TGTGCCAGTGCAACGAATGGGGGGCGAGAGACCCAGTACTTC
CDR3aa: CASATNGGRETQYF

abundance: -
j_gene: TRBJ1-5
v_gene: TRBV11-2
d_gene: TRBD1
CDR3nt: TGTGCCAGCAGCTTAGGGACAGGGGGGGCGGGCAATCAGCCCCAGCATTTT
CDR3aa: CASSLGTGGAGNQPQHF

abundance: -
j_gene: TRBJ1-5
v_gene: TRBV7-2
d_gene: -
CDR3nt: TGTGCCAGCAGCTCCTCGGGGGGCAGGTTGGGCAATCAGCCCCAGCATTTT
CDR3aa: CASSSSGGRLGNQPQHF

abundance: -
j_gene: TRBJ1-3
v_gene: TRBV5-1
d_gene: -
CDR3nt: TGCGCCAGCAGCTTGGAGGTATCTGGAAACACCATATATTTT
CDR3aa: CASSLEVSGNTIYF

abundance: few
j_gene: TRBJ2-7
v_gene: TRBV6-6
d_gene: -
CDR3nt: TGTGCCAGCAGTGCCCCTTTAGCGGTTAACGACGAGCAGTACTTC
CDR3aa: CASSAPLAVNDEQYF